The clone carrying this T cell receptor beta chain has a count of ten or more. The antigen remains undetermined. This sample was taken from a study of identical twins. Findings of the study overall: Cord blood's abundant beta clonotypes had fewer insertions, unlike memory repertoires.

The CDR3 is made up of 11 amino acids. Trimming took off 3 bases at V and 8 bases at J, with 6 bases between the two ends. Germline CDR1 is SGHKS and CDR2 is YYEKEE (reference sequence). TCRdb independently ran MiXCR on the 5' RACE reads; one entry per CDR3 protein. The sample has some 590,000 distinct CDR3 sequences; over 8.5% are singletons. These same records also appear under a second study, on yellow fever vaccine responses in identical twins.

The chain couples TRBV5-5 to TRBJ2-1; D is unclear. The sample was PBMCs. The clonotype was recovered from a woman aged 18-29 years in good health. In DNA, the CDR3 is TGTGCCAGCAGCTCCATCGATGAGCAGTTCTTC. Translating it yields CASSSIDEQFF.